The sequence of this T cell receptor (beta chain) was determined in a study of blood T cell repertoires in COVID-19. Study context: Acute and convalescent COVID-19 specimens originated in the United States, Italy and Spain. PBMCs, B-cell-depleted T cells, or T cells were the source of the cDNA or gDNA that made up the material.

Per the authors' pipeline: Estimation of nucleated cell counts was performed using reference gene primer amplification. The table came from immunoSEQ multiplex PCR; TCRdb's copy has only in-frame clones and leaves some out. The V and J calls and clone size were taken over from that table, and D and trimming were inferred from the DNA. Of around 220,000 clones listed, approximately 79% are singletons. The length of the CDR3 is 13 residues. The V gene end was trimmed by 2 bases and the J gene end by 4 bases; junction bases not matched to a gene: 2. CDR1 is MNHNY, CDR2 SVGAGI, per germline (reference sequence).

The source is a human donor in a cohort sampled during active COVID-19. Sequenced sample: peripheral blood. The gene calls are TRBV6-6 and TRBJ2-7, with 7 bases matching TRBD1. CDR3 residues: CASSYGTVYEQYF. CDR3 coding DNA: TGTGCCAGCAGTTACGGGACAGTTTACGAGCAGTACTTC.